Listed below are T cell receptor beta chains from one sample, sequenced in a study of blood T cell repertoires in COVID-19. Measured with immunoSEQ multiplex PCR; TCRdb has only the in-frame clones, and not every one. Of about 240,000 clones listed, 82% are singletons. Sequenced material: peripheral blood. The receptors were sampled from a woman aged 60-70 years with active or convalescent COVID-19. The CDR3 runs from the conserved cysteine through the conserved F or W. A D gene is named only where the DNA matches it firmly.

TRBV25-1,TRBJ1-6,.,TGTGCCAGCAGTGAGGGCAGTCTTTGGAATTCACCCCTCCACTTT,CASSEGSLWNSPLHF
TRBV7-6,TRBJ2-1,TRBD2,TGTGTCAGCAGCCATTCCCCGGCGGGGGCCTACAATGAGCAGTTCTTC,CVSSHSPAGAYNEQFF
TRBV6-5,TRBJ1-2,.,TGTGCCAGCAGTTTACAGGACTATGGCTACACCTTC,CASSLQDYGYTF
TRBV10-2,TRBJ1-2,.,TGCGCCAGCGGAGACGTCTTGGGCTACACCTTC,CASGDVLGYTF
TRBV30,TRBJ1-2,TRBD1,TGTGCCTGGAGTCCCACAGGGGACAGGCTAATAGATGGCTACACCTTC,CAWSPTGDRLIDGYTF
TRBV10-1,TRBJ1-5,.,TGCGCCAGCAGTACAGGATCCCAGCCCCAGCATTTT,CASSTGSQPQHF
TRBV5-6,TRBJ1-5,.,TGTGCCAGCAGCTTGGGGCAGGGGTTCGGCAATCAGCCCCAGCATTTT,CASSLGQGFGNQPQHF
TRBV6-5,TRBJ1-2,TRBD1,TGTGCCAGCACCCAACAGGGGTATGGCTACACCTTC,CASTQQGYGYTF
TRBV19,TRBJ2-1,TRBD2,TGTGCCAGTAGTATCGAGCGGGGGCCCCCCTACAATGAGCAGTTCTTC,CASSIERGPPYNEQFF
TRBV29-1,TRBJ1-6,.,TGCAGCCTAGAAGGGACAAACCTCCACTTT,CSLEGTNLHF
TRBV10-3,TRBJ2-5,.,TGTGCCACCTTAGACAGCCAAGAGACCCAGTACTTC,CATLDSQETQYF